Listed below are T cell receptor beta chains from one sample, sequenced in a study of cytomegalovirus exposure and HLA in healthy donors. Assay used: immunoSEQ multiplex PCR; TCRdb lists only in-frame clones, some missing. The data show 170,000 or so clones, with around 74% seen just once and 2.9% held by the top ten. The sequenced sample consisted of PBMCs. The source of these receptors is a male donor in good health and CMV-seronegative. Each CDR3 is given with its conserved first and last residue. The D gene is left open where the match is weak. Clone size is not always given. Where it is, it says once, few, many or a class for expanded clones.

V gene: TRBV19; CDR3 length: 15; clone size: -; D gene: TRBD1; CDR3 protein: CASSIAGTGRYEQYF
V gene: TRBV6-5; CDR3 length: 13; clone size: few; D gene: TRBD1; CDR3 protein: CASSPGTGNEQYF
V gene: TRBV6-6; CDR3 length: 13; clone size: -; D gene: -; CDR3 protein: CASSPPEVPEAFF
V gene: TRBV27; CDR3 length: 13; clone size: -; D gene: TRBD1; CDR3 protein: CASSLDRVNEQFF
V gene: TRBV4-1; CDR3 length: 18; clone size: few; D gene: -; CDR3 protein: CASSQGEYSRFGDEKLFF
V gene: TRBV18; CDR3 length: 14; clone size: few; D gene: TRBD2; CDR3 protein: CASSHGTSGNEQYF
V gene: TRBV19; CDR3 length: 13; clone size: -; D gene: -; CDR3 protein: CASSPLNTDTQYF
V gene: TRBV15; CDR3 length: 16; clone size: -; D gene: -; CDR3 protein: CATSRGRRGSLDTQYF
V gene: TRBV25-1; CDR3 length: 16; clone size: few; D gene: -; CDR3 protein: CASSESPAGVGNTIYF
V gene: TRBV7-9; CDR3 length: 14; clone size: -; D gene: -; CDR3 protein: CASSVTMSSGTQYF
V gene: TRBV5-1; CDR3 length: 15; clone size: -; D gene: TRBD2; CDR3 protein: CASSSPPGGYNEQFF
V gene: TRBV6-5; CDR3 length: 13; clone size: once; D gene: TRBD1; CDR3 protein: CASSGQGVSGYTF
V gene: TRBV28; CDR3 length: 15; clone size: -; D gene: TRBD1; CDR3 protein: CASRTGTGVSYEQYF
V gene: TRBV5-1; CDR3 length: 13; clone size: -; D gene: -; CDR3 protein: CASSLAAAYEQYF
V gene: TRBV28; CDR3 length: 13; clone size: -; D gene: -; CDR3 protein: CASSSGQGYGYTF
V gene: TRBV30; CDR3 length: 13; clone size: -; D gene: TRBD2; CDR3 protein: CAWSNGLVYEQYF
V gene: TRBV7-8; CDR3 length: 18; clone size: -; D gene: TRBD2; CDR3 protein: CASSPRTSGRALYNEQFF
V gene: TRBV6-5; CDR3 length: 15; clone size: -; D gene: -; CDR3 protein: CVSSYGGASGNTIYF
V gene: TRBV5-6; CDR3 length: 12; clone size: -; D gene: -; CDR3 protein: CASSLEADTQYF
V gene: TRBV6-1; CDR3 length: 15; clone size: -; D gene: TRBD2; CDR3 protein: CASSATSGGTGELFF
V gene: TRBV11-1; CDR3 length: 14; clone size: -; D gene: TRBD1; CDR3 protein: CAGTLRQGNSPLHF
V gene: TRBV30; CDR3 length: 14; clone size: -; D gene: -; CDR3 protein: CAWSLAQGYNEQFF
V gene: TRBV19; CDR3 length: 15; clone size: -; D gene: -; CDR3 protein: CASSHTGNSNQPQHF
V gene: TRBV4-2; CDR3 length: 12; clone size: -; D gene: -; CDR3 protein: CASSQLTDTQYF
V gene: TRBV28; CDR3 length: 16; clone size: few; D gene: TRBD1; CDR3 protein: CASSLGGQGVRDTQYF
V gene: TRBV5-1; CDR3 length: 14; clone size: few; D gene: -; CDR3 protein: CASRGTGSNTEAFF
V gene: TRBV4-3; CDR3 length: 18; clone size: -; D gene: -; CDR3 protein: CASSQDFVGASRNQPQHF
V gene: TRBV7-2; CDR3 length: 16; clone size: few; D gene: TRBD1; CDR3 protein: CASSLMGQTSTDTQYF
V gene: TRBV30; CDR3 length: 13; clone size: few; D gene: TRBD2; CDR3 protein: CAWSVPSGSTQYF
V gene: TRBV30; CDR3 length: 14; clone size: -; D gene: -; CDR3 protein: CAWSRVSGANVLTF
V gene: TRBV25-1; CDR3 length: 15; clone size: -; D gene: -; CDR3 protein: CASSEFGGSGNTIYF
V gene: TRBV7-8; CDR3 length: 15; clone size: few; D gene: -; CDR3 protein: CASSLGRSLGYGYTF
V gene: TRBV9; CDR3 length: 15; clone size: -; D gene: TRBD1; CDR3 protein: CASSVGDRPQGIQYF
V gene: TRBV30; CDR3 length: 14; clone size: -; D gene: -; CDR3 protein: CAWRETSSYNEQFF
V gene: TRBV5-6; CDR3 length: 13; clone size: -; D gene: -; CDR3 protein: CASSLRGNQPQHF
V gene: TRBV5-1; CDR3 length: 14; clone size: -; D gene: TRBD1; CDR3 protein: CASKTGENTDTQYF
V gene: TRBV6-1; CDR3 length: 17; clone size: -; D gene: TRBD2; CDR3 protein: CASSEAAWLAGGYEQFF
V gene: TRBV6-5; CDR3 length: 14; clone size: -; D gene: TRBD1; CDR3 protein: CASSYSNRGGNQYF
V gene: TRBV27; CDR3 length: 14; clone size: -; D gene: TRBD1; CDR3 protein: CASSLGTGFYGYTF